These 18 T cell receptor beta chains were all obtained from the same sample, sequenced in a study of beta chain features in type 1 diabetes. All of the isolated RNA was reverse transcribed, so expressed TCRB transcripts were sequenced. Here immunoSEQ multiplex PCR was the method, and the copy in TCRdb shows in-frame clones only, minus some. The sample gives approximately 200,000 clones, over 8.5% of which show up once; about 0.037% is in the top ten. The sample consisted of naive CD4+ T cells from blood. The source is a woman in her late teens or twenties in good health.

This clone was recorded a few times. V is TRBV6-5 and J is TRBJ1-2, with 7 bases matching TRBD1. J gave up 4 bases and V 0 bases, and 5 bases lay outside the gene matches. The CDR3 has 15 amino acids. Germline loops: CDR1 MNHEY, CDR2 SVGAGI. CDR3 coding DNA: TGTGCCAGCAGTTACTCGCGGGACAGCGCCTATGGCTACACCTTC. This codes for CASSYSRDSAYGYTF.

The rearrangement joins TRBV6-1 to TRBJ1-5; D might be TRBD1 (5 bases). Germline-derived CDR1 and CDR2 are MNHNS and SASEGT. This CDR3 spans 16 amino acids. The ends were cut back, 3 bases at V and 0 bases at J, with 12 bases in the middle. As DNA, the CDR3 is TGTGCCAGCAGTGAGCAGACAGTTTATAGCAATCAGCCCCAGCATTTT. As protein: CASSEQTVYSNQPQHF.

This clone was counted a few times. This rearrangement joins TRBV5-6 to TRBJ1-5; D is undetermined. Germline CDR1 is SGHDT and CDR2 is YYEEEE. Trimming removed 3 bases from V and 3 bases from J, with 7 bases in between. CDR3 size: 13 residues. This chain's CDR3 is CASSYSFNQPQHF. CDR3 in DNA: TGTGCCAGCAGCTACTCCTTCAATCAGCCCCAGCATTTT.

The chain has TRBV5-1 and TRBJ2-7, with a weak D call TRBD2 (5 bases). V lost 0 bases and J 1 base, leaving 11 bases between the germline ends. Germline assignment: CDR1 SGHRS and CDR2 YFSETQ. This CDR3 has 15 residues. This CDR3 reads CASSLASGVSYEQYF. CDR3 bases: TGCGCCAGCAGCTTGGCCTCCGGGGTATCCTACGAGCAGTACTTC.

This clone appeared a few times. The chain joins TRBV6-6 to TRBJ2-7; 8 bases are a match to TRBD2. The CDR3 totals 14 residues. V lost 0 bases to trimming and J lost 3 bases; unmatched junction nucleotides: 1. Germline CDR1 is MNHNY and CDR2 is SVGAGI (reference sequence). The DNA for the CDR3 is TGTGCCAGCAGTTACTCGGGGACTAGCTACGAGCAGTACTTC. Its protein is CASSYSGTSYEQYF.

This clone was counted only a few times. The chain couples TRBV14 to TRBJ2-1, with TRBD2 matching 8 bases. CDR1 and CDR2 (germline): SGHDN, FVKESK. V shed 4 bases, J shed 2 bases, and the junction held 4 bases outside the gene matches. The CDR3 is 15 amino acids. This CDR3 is CASSPAGGPYNEQFF. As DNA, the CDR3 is TGTGCCAGCAGCCCGGCGGGGGGCCCCTACAATGAGCAGTTCTTC. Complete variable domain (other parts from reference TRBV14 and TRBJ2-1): EAGVTQFPSHSVIEKGQTVTLRCDPISGHDNLYWYRRVMGKEIKFLLHFVKESKQDESGMPNNRFLAERTGGTYSTLKVQPAELEDSGVYFCASSPAGGPYNEQFFGPGTRLTVL.

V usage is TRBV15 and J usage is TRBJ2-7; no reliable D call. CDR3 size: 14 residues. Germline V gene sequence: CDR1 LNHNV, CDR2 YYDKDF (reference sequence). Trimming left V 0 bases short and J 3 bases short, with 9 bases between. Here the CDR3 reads CATSRDPRGYEQYF. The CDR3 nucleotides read TGTGCCACCAGCAGAGATCCCAGAGGCTACGAGCAGTACTTC.

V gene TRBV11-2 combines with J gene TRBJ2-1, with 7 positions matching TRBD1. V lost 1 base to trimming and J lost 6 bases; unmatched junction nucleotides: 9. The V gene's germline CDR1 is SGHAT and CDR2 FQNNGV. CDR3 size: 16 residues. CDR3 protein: CASSLGSLTGVNEQFF. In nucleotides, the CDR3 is TGTGCCAGCAGCTTAGGTAGCCTAACAGGGGTCAATGAGCAGTTCTTC.

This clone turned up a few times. The CDR3 DNA follows: TGTGCCACCAGCAGAACGACAGGGGGCAATTACTACGAGCAGTACTTC. Translation gives CATSRTTGGNYYEQYF. The rearrangement links TRBV15 to TRBJ2-7, with 10 bases that match TRBD1. The V gene's germline CDR1 is LNHNV and CDR2 YYDKDF (reference sequence). There are 16 residues in the CDR3. V lost 2 bases to trimming and J lost 3 bases; unmatched junction nucleotides: 7.

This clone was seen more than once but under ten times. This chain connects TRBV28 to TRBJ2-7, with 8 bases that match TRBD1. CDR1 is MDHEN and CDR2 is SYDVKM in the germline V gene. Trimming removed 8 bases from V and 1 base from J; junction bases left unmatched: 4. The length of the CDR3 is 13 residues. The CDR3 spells CASSGTGSYEQYF. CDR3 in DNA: TGTGCCAGCTCGGGGACAGGATCCTACGAGCAGTACTTC.

The CDR3: CASSLTTSGNTGELFF. The CDR3, as DNA: TGTGCCAGCAGCTTAACTACCAGCGGGAACACCGGGGAGCTGTTTTTT. The chain recombines TRBV11-3 with TRBJ2-2; possibly TRBD2 for D (5 bases). V lost 2 bases, J lost 1 base, and 11 bases lay in between. The CDR3 runs to 16 residues. Germline CDR1 is SGHNT and CDR2 is YENEEA.

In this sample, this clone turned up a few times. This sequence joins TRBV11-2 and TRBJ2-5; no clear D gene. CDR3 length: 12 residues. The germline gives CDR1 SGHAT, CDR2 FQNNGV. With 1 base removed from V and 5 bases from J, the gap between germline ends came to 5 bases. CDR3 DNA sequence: TGTGCCAGCAGCTTAGGCAGGGAGACCCAGTACTTC. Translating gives CASSLGRETQYF.

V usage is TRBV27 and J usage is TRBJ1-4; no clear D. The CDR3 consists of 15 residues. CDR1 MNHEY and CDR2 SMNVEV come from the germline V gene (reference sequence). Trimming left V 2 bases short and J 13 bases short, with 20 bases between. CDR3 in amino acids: CASSLKPSSGAALFF. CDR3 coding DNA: TGTGCCAGCAGTTTAAAACCTAGCTCGGGAGCAGCACTGTTTTTT.

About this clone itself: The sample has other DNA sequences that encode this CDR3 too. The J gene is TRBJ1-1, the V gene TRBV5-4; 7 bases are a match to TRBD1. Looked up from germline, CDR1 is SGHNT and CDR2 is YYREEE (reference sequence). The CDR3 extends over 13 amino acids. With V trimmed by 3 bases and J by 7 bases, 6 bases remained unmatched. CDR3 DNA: TGTGCCAGCAGCTCTAGGGACAGTTTTGAAGCTTTCTTT. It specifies CASSSRDSFEAFF.

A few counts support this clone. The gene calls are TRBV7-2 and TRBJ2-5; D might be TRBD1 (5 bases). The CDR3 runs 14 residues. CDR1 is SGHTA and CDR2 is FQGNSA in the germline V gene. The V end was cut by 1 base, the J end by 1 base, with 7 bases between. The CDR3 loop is CASSLGQSQETQYF. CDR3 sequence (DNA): TGTGCCAGCAGCTTAGGACAGTCCCAAGAGACCCAGTACTTC. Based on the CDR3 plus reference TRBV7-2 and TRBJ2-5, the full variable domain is GAGVSQSPSNKVTEKGKDVELRCDPISGHTALYWYRQSLGQGLEFLIYFQGNSAPDKSGLPSDRFSAERTGGSVSTLTIQRTQQEDSAVYLCASSLGQSQETQYFGPGTRLLVL.

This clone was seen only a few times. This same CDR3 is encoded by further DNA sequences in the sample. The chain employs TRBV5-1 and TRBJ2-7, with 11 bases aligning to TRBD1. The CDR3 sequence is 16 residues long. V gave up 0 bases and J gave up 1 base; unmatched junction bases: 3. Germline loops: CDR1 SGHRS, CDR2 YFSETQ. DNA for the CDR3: TGCGCCAGCAGCTTGGCAGGACAGGGGGCATCCTACGAGCAGTACTTC. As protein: CASSLAGQGASYEQYF.

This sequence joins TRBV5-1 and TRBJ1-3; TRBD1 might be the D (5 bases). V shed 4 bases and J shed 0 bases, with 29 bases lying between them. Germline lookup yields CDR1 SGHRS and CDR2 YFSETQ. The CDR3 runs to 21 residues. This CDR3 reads CASSPLFGGKSDTSSGNTIYF. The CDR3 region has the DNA TGCGCCAGCAGCCCCCTCTTTGGGGGGAAATCCGATACCTCCTCTGGAAACACCATATATTTT.

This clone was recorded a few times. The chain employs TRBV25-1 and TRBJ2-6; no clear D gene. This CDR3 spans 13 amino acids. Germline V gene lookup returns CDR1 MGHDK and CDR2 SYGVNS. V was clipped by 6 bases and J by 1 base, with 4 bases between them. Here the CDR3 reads CASRISGANVLTF. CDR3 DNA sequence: TGTGCCAGCAGAATATCTGGGGCCAACGTCCTGACTTTC.